The rows below give T cell receptor beta chains drawn from one sample of a study of cytomegalovirus exposure and HLA in healthy donors. Assay used: immunoSEQ multiplex PCR; TCRdb lists only in-frame clones, some missing. The sample holds about 140,000 clones; around 72% are singletons and the top ten take around 1.4%. What was sequenced was PBMCs. The receptors were sampled from a woman between 40 and 55 years old in good health and CMV-seronegative. Each CDR3 is given with its conserved first and last residue. A D gene is named only where the DNA matches it firmly. Expanded clones get a size class; other rows say once, few or many, or leave the size out.

d_call	clone_size	v_call	cdr3_length	j_call	cdr3_aa	cdr3_nt
TRBD1	.	TRBV6-5	14	TRBJ2-1	CASSYSDRVHEQFF	TGTGCCAGCAGTTACTCGGACAGGGTGCATGAGCAGTTCTTC
.	.	TRBV2	15	TRBJ2-3	CASIPSAASTDTQYF	TGTGCCAGCATTCCTAGCGCCGCTAGCACAGATACGCAGTATTTT
.	.	TRBV28	13	TRBJ1-2	CASSALRDYGYTF	TGTGCCAGCAGCGCCCTCAGGGACTATGGCTACACCTTC
TRBD2	.	TRBV7-3	15	TRBJ2-1	CASSLSGTTYNEQFF	TGTGCCAGCAGCCTCTCCGGGACTACTTACAATGAGCAGTTCTTC
.	few	TRBV5-4	13	TRBJ2-1	CASSPPRGNEQFF	TGTGCCAGCAGCCCACCCCGGGGGAATGAGCAGTTCTTC
TRBD2	.	TRBV13	15	TRBJ2-1	CASSSRGGSYNEQFF	TGTGCCAGCAGTTCCCGGGGGGGCTCCTACAATGAGCAGTTCTTC
.	.	TRBV4-1	15	TRBJ1-2	CASSQPRQTLYGYTF	TGCGCCAGCAGCCAGCCTCGGCAGACACTCTATGGCTACACCTTC
.	.	TRBV20-1	11	TRBJ1-1	CSASRGTEAFF	TGCAGTGCTAGCAGGGGCACTGAAGCTTTCTTT
TRBD2	.	TRBV7-2	15	TRBJ2-7	CASSSWTSGGGEQYF	TGTGCCAGCAGCTCATGGACTAGCGGGGGGGGTGAGCAGTACTTC
.	.	TRBV15	17	TRBJ1-4	CATSRTAPGGVNEKLFF	TGTGCCACCAGCAGAACAGCCCCAGGTGGTGTGAATGAAAAACTGTTTTTT